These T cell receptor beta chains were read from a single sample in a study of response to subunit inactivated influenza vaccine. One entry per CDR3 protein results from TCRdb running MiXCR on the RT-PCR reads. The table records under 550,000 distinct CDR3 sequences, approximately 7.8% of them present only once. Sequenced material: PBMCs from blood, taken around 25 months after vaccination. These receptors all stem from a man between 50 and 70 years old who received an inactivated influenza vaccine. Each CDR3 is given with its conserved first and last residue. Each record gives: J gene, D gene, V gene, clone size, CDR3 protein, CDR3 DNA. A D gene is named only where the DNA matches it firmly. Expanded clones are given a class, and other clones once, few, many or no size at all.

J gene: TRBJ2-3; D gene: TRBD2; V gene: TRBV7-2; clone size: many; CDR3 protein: CASSLTSTSGGADTQYF; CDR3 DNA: TGTGCCAGCAGCTTAACTTCGACTAGCGGGGGCGCAGATACGCAGTATTTT
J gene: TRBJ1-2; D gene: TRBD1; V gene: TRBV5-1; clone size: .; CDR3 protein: CASSGGQGDGYTF; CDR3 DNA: TGCGCCAGCAGCGGGGGACAGGGGGATGGCTACACCTTC
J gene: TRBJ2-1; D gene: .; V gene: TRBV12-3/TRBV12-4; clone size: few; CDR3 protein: CASSLRGSGGQFF; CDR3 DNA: TGTGCCAGCAGTTTAAGGGGGTCGGGGGGGCAGTTCTTC
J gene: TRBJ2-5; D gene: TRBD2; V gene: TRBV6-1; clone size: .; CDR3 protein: CASTPWPSGRAETQYF; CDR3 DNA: TGTGCCAGCACCCCCTGGCCTAGCGGGAGGGCGGAGACCCAGTACTTC
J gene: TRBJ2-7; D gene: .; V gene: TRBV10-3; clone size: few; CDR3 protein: CAISEAQAEREQYF; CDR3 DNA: TGTGCCATCAGTGAGGCACAGGCGGAGAGGGAGCAGTACTTC
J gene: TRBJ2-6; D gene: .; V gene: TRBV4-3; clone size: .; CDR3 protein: CASSQDRDTDGSGANVLTF; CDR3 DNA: TGCGCCAGCAGCCAGGACCGGGACACAGACGGCTCTGGGGCCAACGTCCTGACTTTC
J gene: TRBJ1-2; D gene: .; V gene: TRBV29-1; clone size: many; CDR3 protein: CSVAEGSYGYTF; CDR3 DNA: TGCAGCGTTGCAGAGGGATCCTATGGCTACACCTTC
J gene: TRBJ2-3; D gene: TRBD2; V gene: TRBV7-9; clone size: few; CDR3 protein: CASIFVGGLADTQYF; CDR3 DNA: TGTGCCAGCATCTTTGTCGGGGGGTTAGCTGATACGCAGTATTTT
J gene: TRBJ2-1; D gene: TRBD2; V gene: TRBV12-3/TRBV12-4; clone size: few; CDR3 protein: CASRPPGRGGLSYNEQFF; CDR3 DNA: TGTGCCAGCAGGCCCCCGGGGCGGGGGGGCCTCTCCTACAATGAGCAGTTCTTC
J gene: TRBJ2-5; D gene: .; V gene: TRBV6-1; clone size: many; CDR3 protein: CASRPGPKETQYF; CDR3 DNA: TGTGCCAGCAGGCCGGGACCTAAAGAGACCCAGTACTTC
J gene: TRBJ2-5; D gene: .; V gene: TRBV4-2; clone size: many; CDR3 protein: CASSQDRGALETQYF; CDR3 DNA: TGTGCCAGCAGCCAAGATAGGGGGGCCCTAGAGACCCAGTACTTC
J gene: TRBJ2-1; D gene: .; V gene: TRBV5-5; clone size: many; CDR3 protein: CASSWGREQFF; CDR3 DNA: TGTGCCAGCAGCTGGGGGCGCGAGCAGTTCTTC
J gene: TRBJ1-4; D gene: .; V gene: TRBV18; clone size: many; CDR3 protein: CASSPRGEKLFF; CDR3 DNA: TGTGCCAGCTCACCACGAGGTGAAAAACTGTTTTTT
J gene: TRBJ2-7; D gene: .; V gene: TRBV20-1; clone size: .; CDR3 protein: CSASRTRRNEQYF; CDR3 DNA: TGCAGTGCTAGTCGCACAAGGCGGAACGAGCAGTACTTC
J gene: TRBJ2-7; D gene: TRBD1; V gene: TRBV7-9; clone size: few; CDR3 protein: CASSMGQGFNEQYF; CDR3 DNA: TGTGCCAGCAGCATGGGACAGGGGTTCAACGAGCAGTACTTC